The rows below give T cell receptor beta chains drawn from one sample of a study of T cell responses to AZD1222 COVID-19 vaccine. TCRdb keeps only in-frame clones here, not all; method: immunoSEQ multiplex PCR. The repertoire holds about 110,000 clones, 92% seen once, with around 8% in the top ten. Source: peripheral blood, taken 28 days after the second AZD1222 dose. The receptor set was obtained from an adult who received the AZD1222 COVID-19 vaccine. Both conserved end residues are part of each CDR3. A D gene is named only where the DNA matches it firmly. Where a row states a size, it is once, few, many or the class of an expanded clone; other rows omit it.

v_gene	d_gene	j_gene	abundance	CDR3aa	CDR3nt
TRBV10-1	.	TRBJ1-1	few	CASSGKMGGTEAFF	TGCGCCAGCAGCGGGAAAATGGGGGGCACTGAAGCTTTCTTT
TRBV7-2	.	TRBJ1-1	.	CASSLVRGTEAFF	TGTGCCAGCAGCTTAGTAAGGGGGACTGAAGCTTTCTTT
TRBV6-5	TRBD2	TRBJ2-5	.	CASSSSTSGGLETQYF	TGTGCCAGCAGTTCCTCTACTAGCGGGGGGCTAGAGACCCAGTACTTC
TRBV18	.	TRBJ1-2	.	CASSRNQGNYGYTF	TGTGCCAGCTCACGGAATCAGGGAAACTATGGCTACACCTTC
TRBV13	.	TRBJ2-1	.	CASRLSPPSNEQFF	TGTGCCAGCAGACTCAGCCCGCCTTCGAATGAGCAGTTCTTC
TRBV2	.	TRBJ2-2	.	CASSYTVGGELFF	TGTGCCAGCAGTTATACAGTTGGCGGGGAGCTGTTTTTT
TRBV12-5	TRBD2	TRBJ2-3	.	CASGLGVGGGVTDTQYF	TGTGCTAGTGGTTTGGGGGTCGGCGGGGGTGTCACAGATACGCAGTATTTT
TRBV27	.	TRBJ1-6	once	CASMETYNSPLHF	TGTGCCAGCATGGAGACCTATAATTCACCCCTCCACTTT
TRBV7-2	.	TRBJ1-6	.	CASSFSSTGVPNSPLHF	TGTGCCAGCAGCTTTTCCTCTACAGGAGTCCCAAATTCACCCCTCCACTTT
TRBV5-1	.	TRBJ1-1	.	CASSLDSRLGEAFF	TGCGCCAGCAGCTTGGACTCGCGTTTAGGTGAAGCTTTCTTT
TRBV11-2	.	TRBJ1-5	.	CASSSSSRFSNQPQHF	TGTGCCAGCAGCTCGAGTAGTCGGTTTAGCAATCAGCCCCAGCATTTT
TRBV28	.	TRBJ2-7	once	CATVWGNSYEQYF	TGTGCCACGGTGTGGGGGAACTCCTACGAGCAGTACTTC
TRBV2	.	TRBJ1-2	.	CASSEALGWGGYTF	TGTGCCAGCAGTGAAGCGCTGGGTTGGGGTGGCTACACCTTC
TRBV28	.	TRBJ1-2	.	CASILGQGINKGYTF	TGTGCCAGCATCCTAGGGCAGGGGATAAATAAAGGCTACACCTTC
TRBV6-2/TRBV6-3	.	TRBJ1-1	.	CASSWEEGVPEAFF	TGTGCCAGCAGTTGGGAAGAGGGAGTACCTGAAGCTTTCTTT
TRBV6-5	.	TRBJ1-3	.	CASSLPGTPKDTIYF	TGTGCCAGCAGTCTTCCCGGGACTCCCAAAGACACCATATATTTT
TRBV20-1	TRBD2	TRBJ2-1	.	CSASSGRAAYNEQFF	TGCAGTGCTAGTAGCGGGAGGGCCGCGTACAATGAGCAGTTCTTC
TRBV4-2	TRBD1	TRBJ1-2	few	CASSQEFQDRGREPSYGYTF	TGTGCCAGCAGCCAAGAATTCCAGGACAGGGGGCGCGAGCCGTCGTATGGCTACACCTTC
TRBV6-5	.	TRBJ1-2	.	CASSYGFGGQDGYTF	TGTGCCAGCAGTTACGGCTTCGGAGGGCAAGATGGCTACACCTTC
TRBV3-1/TRBV3-2	.	TRBJ2-2	.	CASSLHNTGELFF	TGTGCCAGCAGCCTTCATAACACCGGGGAGCTGTTTTTT
TRBV19	TRBD1	TRBJ2-2	.	CASSIEGTGVDGELFF	TGTGCCAGTAGTATAGAAGGGACAGGGGTGGACGGGGAGCTGTTTTTT
TRBV18	.	TRBJ2-1	.	CASSPPSGYNEQFF	TGTGCCAGCTCACCACCGTCAGGCTACAATGAGCAGTTCTTC
TRBV7-8	.	TRBJ1-1	.	CASSLTTGFLDTEAFF	TGTGCCAGCAGCTTGACAACAGGGTTTTTGGACACTGAAGCTTTCTTT
TRBV20-1	.	TRBJ1-4	.	CSASETGEKLFF	TGCAGTGCTAGTGAAACAGGGGAAAAACTGTTTTTT
TRBV27	.	TRBJ1-4	.	CASRGRTPTTNEKLFF	TGTGCCAGCAGGGGTAGGACCCCCACAACTAATGAAAAACTGTTTTTT
TRBV18	.	TRBJ2-7	.	CASSDTHDYYEQYF	TGTGCCAGCTCGGACACCCATGACTATTACGAGCAGTACTTC
TRBV3-1/TRBV3-2	.	TRBJ2-3	.	CASSQGGGGTNTDTQYF	TGTGCCAGCAGCCAAGGAGGGGGGGGGACTAACACAGATACGCAGTATTTT
TRBV2	TRBD1	TRBJ2-2	.	CASSSGLGTGGAGELFF	TGTGCCAGCAGCAGCGGACTCGGGACAGGTGGGGCCGGGGAGCTGTTTTTT
TRBV6-5	.	TRBJ1-1	once	CASSMQGTVNTEAFF	TGTGCCAGCAGTATGCAGGGCACAGTGAACACTGAAGCTTTCTTT
TRBV7-8	.	TRBJ1-1	.	CASRPDRFGGTEAFF	TGTGCCAGCAGGCCAGACAGGTTCGGGGGCACTGAAGCTTTCTTT
TRBV6-4	.	TRBJ1-3	.	CASSESGGNTIYF	TGTGCCAGCAGTGAATCCGGTGGAAACACCATATATTTT
TRBV7-2	.	TRBJ2-3	.	CASSLGSGTDTQYF	TGTGCCAGCAGCTTAGGATCTGGCACAGATACGCAGTATTTT
TRBV5-4	TRBD2	TRBJ2-7	.	CASSSPLAGGRIIEQYF	TGTGCCAGCAGCTCGCCACTAGCGGGGGGGCGTATAATCGAGCAGTACTTC
TRBV15	.	TRBJ1-5	.	CATSRRETPSQPQHF	TGTGCCACCAGCAGAAGAGAAACGCCTAGTCAGCCCCAGCATTTT
TRBV5-1	TRBD1	TRBJ1-1	once	CASRSGQGLGEAFF	TGCGCCAGCAGATCGGGACAGGGTCTAGGTGAAGCTTTCTTT
TRBV3-1/TRBV3-2	.	TRBJ1-2	.	CASSQDGMRYYGYTF	TGTGCCAGCAGCCAAGATGGGATGAGGTACTATGGCTACACCTTC
TRBV7-2	.	TRBJ2-7	.	CASSLAQSYEQYF	TGTGCCAGCAGCTTAGCCCAATCCTACGAGCAGTACTTC